These T cell receptor beta chains were read from a single sample in a study of technical replicates of blood from a handful of donors. Libraries were prepared by immunoSEQ multiplex PCR; TCRdb keeps only in-frame clonotypes and omits some of them. This table holds tens of thousands of clones, 90% to 95% found once. Sequenced: T cells isolated from PBMCs. These TCRs come from a human donor in good health. CDR3s leave out the opening cysteine and the closing phenylalanine or tryptophan.

V,J,CDR3
TRBV5-1,TRBJ1-1,ASSLKTGRPEAF
TRBV19,TRBJ1-5,ASSHRDISNQPQH
TRBV9,TRBJ1-1,ASSPTDRVGSEAF
TRBV2,TRBJ1-1,ASGLGYGVTEAF
TRBV7-3,TRBJ1-2,ASSSKTGNYGYT
TRBV29-1,TRBJ2-7,SVYRANKYEQY
TRBV4-2,TRBJ1-3,ASSQDIQGPRSGNTIY
TRBV9,TRBJ1-4,ASSRGATNEKLF
TRBV9,TRBJ1-1,ASSVDFTQHGEMNTEAF
TRBV19,TRBJ1-2,ASWDRGYYGYT
TRBV5-5,TRBJ2-7,ASFKGGEQY
TRBV6-5,TRBJ1-1,ASSGSGGPEAF
TRBV6-5,TRBJ2-7,ASRPTPYEQY
TRBV7-2,TRBJ2-1,ASSSLLSSYNEQF
TRBV4-1,TRBJ2-4,ASSPTGYLAKNIQY
TRBV9,TRBJ2-1,ASSVVGEPRPANEQF
TRBV7-3,TRBJ2-2,ASSLAGGRLADTGELF
TRBV7-9,TRBJ2-1,ASSLGGWDSYNEQF
TRBV28,TRBJ2-1,ASRNTGGRNEQF
TRBV14,TRBJ2-3,ASSATGLGNTQY
TRBV5-6,TRBJ1-1,ASSVPRGSDTEAF
TRBV27,TRBJ1-4,ASSPWGANEKLF
TRBV11-3,TRBJ2-5,ASSLVAGEGQETQY
TRBV5-1,TRBJ1-1,ASSFITGDTEAF
TRBV10-3,TRBJ2-7,AISQGQGQGEQY
TRBV19,TRBJ2-4,ASSSGQGKGENIQY
TRBV2,TRBJ2-1,ASSELWRELGNEQF
TRBV7-9,TRBJ2-1,ASSLGSGRLYNEQF
TRBV6-1,TRBJ2-3,ASIRTETDTQY
TRBV11-3,TRBJ1-1,ASSLRGTVEAF
TRBV5-4,TRBJ2-5,ASSSGLAGEETQY
TRBV5-4,TRBJ2-7,ASSLAELDYEQY
TRBV5-1,TRBJ2-2,ASSLARSSGELF
TRBV6-5,TRBJ2-7,ASSYVGVSSYEQY
TRBV5-1,TRBJ1-2,ASSTGEYGYT
TRBV5-1,TRBJ2-3,ASSRASTDTQY
TRBV27,TRBJ2-7,ASSAADYEQY
TRBV7-3,TRBJ2-1,ASSSQGGMNEQF
TRBV14,TRBJ1-1,ASSQEGQTNTEAF
TRBV5-4,TRBJ1-2,ASSSGTGANYGYT
TRBV6-1,TRBJ1-1,ASSAYREINTEAF